The 21 T cell receptor beta chains presented below share a single source sample, sequenced in a study of cytomegalovirus exposure and HLA in healthy donors. Sequenced by immunoSEQ multiplex PCR; TCRdb stores in-frame clones only, minus some. Altogether fewer than 100,000 clones are present, approximately 91% being singletons, with the ten largest covering approximately 2%. Input material: PBMCs. These receptors all stem from a man aged 25-40 years in good health and CMV-seronegative.

This chain uses TRBV7-2 with TRBJ2-1; D not certain. The CDR3 length is 14 residues. The V gene's germline CDR1 is SGHTA and CDR2 FQGNSA. Trimming stripped 5 bases from V and 8 bases from J, with 16 bases between. The DNA for the CDR3 is TGTGCCAGCAGCCCACTGACTCGTCCCCATGAGCAGTTCTTC. Its protein product is CASSPLTRPHEQFF.

The chain has TRBV10-3 and TRBJ2-3; D gene uncertain. This CDR3 is 16 amino acids long. Germline lookup yields CDR1 ENHRY and CDR2 SYGVKD. The ends were cut back, 0 bases at V and 5 bases at J, with 15 bases in the middle. The chain's CDR3 is CAISESTPGNGDTQYF. CDR3 nucleotide sequence: TGTGCCATCAGTGAGTCGACTCCCGGTAATGGAGATACGCAGTATTTT.

The chain combines TRBV7-9 with TRBJ2-7, with a possible D match to TRBD2 (6 bases). CDR3 length: 15 amino acids. Germline V CDR1 and CDR2: SEHNR, FQNEAQ (reference sequence). The germline V and J ends were trimmed by 0 bases and 2 bases, with 11 bases remaining between them. CDR3 coding DNA: TGTGCCAGCAGCTTAGCGGTCGGGAGTACCTACGAGCAGTACTTC. The encoded protein is CASSLAVGSTYEQYF.

The chain recombines TRBV5-6 with TRBJ1-6; D might be TRBD1 (6 bases). The CDR3 has 14 residues. Germline V CDR1 and CDR2: SGHDT, YYEEEE. With 4 bases removed from V and 6 bases from J, the gap between germline ends came to 11 bases. The CDR3 bases are TGTGCCAGCAGCCCGGACAGAATTAATTCACCCCTCCACTTT. Translating gives CASSPDRINSPLHF.

The chain is built from TRBV11-3 and TRBJ2-1; weak D call: TRBD1 (5 bases). From germline, CDR1 is SGHNT and CDR2 YENEEA. Trimming stripped 5 bases from V and 7 bases from J, with 12 bases between. The CDR3 spans 13 residues. The CDR3 region is CASSLDSLNEQFF. For the CDR3, the DNA is TGTGCCAGCAGCCTCGACAGCCTTAATGAGCAGTTCTTC.

CDR3 in amino acids: CASSLGQGSYEQYF. CDR3 nucleotides: TGCGCCAGCAGCCTAGGACAGGGCTCCTACGAGCAGTACTTC. The genes are TRBV5-1 and TRBJ2-7; 8 bases match TRBD1. Germline values: CDR1 SGHRS, CDR2 YFSETQ. The V and J ends lost 4 bases and 0 bases, in that order; junction bases with no gene match: 3. The CDR3 consists of 14 residues.

This chain joins TRBV5-4 and TRBJ2-7; 7 bases line up with TRBD2. V dropped 0 bases and J dropped 2; count of bases not matched to a gene: 5. This CDR3 has 15 residues. From germline, CDR1 is SGHNT and CDR2 YYREEE (reference sequence). The CDR3 DNA reads TGTGCCAGCAGCTTGGCGGCTAGCGGTGCCTACGAGCAGTACTTC. Encoded protein: CASSLAASGAYEQYF.

This sequence joins TRBV9 and TRBJ2-7, with unresolved D. Trimming cost V 0 bases and J 3 bases, with 10 bases left between them. The germline CDR1 and CDR2 sequences are SGDLS and YYNGEE. The CDR3 length is 14 residues. In DNA form, the CDR3 reads TGTGCCAGCAGCGTAGGCGGCATGGGCTACGAGCAGTACTTC. This gives the protein CASSVGGMGYEQYF.

The chain combines TRBV9 with TRBJ1-2, with TRBD1 matching 9 bases. The germline V gene has CDR1 SGDLS and CDR2 YYNGEE. The CDR3 has 13 amino acids. V was clipped by 3 bases and J by 8 bases; unmatched bases: 5. The CDR3 region is CASSDTGGYGYTF. The CDR3 DNA reads as TGTGCCAGCAGCGATACAGGGGGCTACGGCTACACCTTC.

The rearrangement links TRBV15 to TRBJ2-3; no reliable D call. Trimming shortened V by 1 base and J by 3 bases, and 11 bases separated the two germline ends. CDR1 and CDR2 from the germline V gene are LNHNV and YYDKDF (reference sequence). The CDR3 contains 15 residues. The CDR3 here is CATSRAGYRTDTQYF. As DNA, the CDR3 is TGTGCCACCAGCAGAGCGGGTTATAGGACAGATACGCAGTATTTT.

The chain joins TRBV7-8 to TRBJ2-4; 7 nucleotides line up with TRBD1. This CDR3 spans 16 amino acids. Per the germline V gene, CDR1 is SGHVS and CDR2 is FQNEAQ. Germline trimming cut 5 bases from V and 4 bases from J; bases unmatched to any gene: 11. CDR3: CASSLLRQGMKNIQYF. The DNA for the CDR3 is TGTGCCAGCAGCCTCCTGAGACAGGGAATGAAAAACATTCAGTACTTC.

The chain combines TRBV6-5 with TRBJ2-7; possible D gene TRBD1, 5 bases. The CDR3 has 13 amino acids. Germline loops: CDR1 MNHEY, CDR2 SVGAGI. Trimming pared 5 bases from V and 2 bases from J, leaving 10 bases between. Here the CDR3 reads CASSRPGTYEQYF. The CDR3, as DNA: TGTGCCAGCAGTCGTCCAGGGACCTACGAGCAGTACTTC.

The sample holds one count of this clone. This sequence joins TRBV28 and TRBJ2-7, with 10 positions matching TRBD2. This CDR3 is 15 amino acids long. From germline, CDR1 is MDHEN and CDR2 SYDVKM. The J segment lost 6 bases and the V segment lost 4 bases, leaving 9 bases of the junction unmatched. CDR3 residues: CASSSSSGSLREQYF. The CDR3 coding sequence is TGTGCCAGCAGTTCCTCTAGCGGGAGTCTTCGCGAGCAGTACTTC.

This rearrangement joins TRBV6-5 to TRBJ1-1; D call uncertain. The CDR3 is 15 residues long. V shed 6 bases and J shed 1 base, with 15 bases lying between them. Germline lookup yields CDR1 MNHEY and CDR2 SVGAGI. CDR3 sequence: CASSLFSAGNTEAFF. The CDR3 region has the DNA TGTGCCAGCAGCCTGTTCTCGGCGGGGAACACTGAAGCTTTCTTT.

J is TRBJ2-1 and V is TRBV5-4, with D unclear. Germline CDR1 is SGHNT and CDR2 is YYREEE (reference sequence). This CDR3 has 15 residues. Trimming took off 0 bases at V and 4 bases at J, with 11 bases between the two ends. The CDR3 DNA follows: TGTGCCAGCAGCTTGGAGAGTGTGTCTTACAATGAGCAGTTCTTC. Amino acid sequence: CASSLESVSYNEQFF. Complete variable domain (other parts from reference TRBV5-4 and TRBJ2-1): ETGVTQSPTHLIKTRGQQVTLRCSSQSGHNTVSWYQQALGQGPQFIFQYYREEENGRGNFPPRFSGLQFPNYSSELNVNALELDDSALYLCASSLESVSYNEQFFGPGTRLTVL.

V and J are TRBV27 and TRBJ2-3, with 9 bases that match TRBD1. The CDR3 is made up of 16 amino acids. J lost 6 bases, V lost 4 bases, and 11 bases had no gene match. The germline V gene has CDR1 MNHEY and CDR2 SMNVEV (reference sequence). The CDR3 spells CASSSPGTGFLDTQYF. CDR3 DNA sequence: TGTGCCAGCAGTTCCCCCGGGACAGGGTTTCTCGATACGCAGTATTTT.

V usage is TRBV18 and J usage is TRBJ1-5; D is unclear. CDR1 and CDR2 from the germline V gene are KGHSH and LQKENI. The CDR3 is 13 amino acids. Trimming stripped 3 bases from V and 4 bases from J, with 7 bases between. As DNA, the CDR3 is TGTGCCAGCTCACCTCTGAGAAATCAGCCCCAGCATTTT. It yields the protein CASSPLRNQPQHF. Complete variable domain (other parts from reference TRBV18 and TRBJ1-5): NAGVMQNPRHLVRRRGQEARLRCSPMKGHSHVYWYRQLPEEGLKFMVYLQKENIIDESGMPKERFSAEFPKEGPSILRIQQVVRGDSAAYFCASSPLRNQPQHFGDGTRLSIL.

The chain recombines TRBV5-5 with TRBJ1-1, with 8 bases that match TRBD1. The CDR3 consists of 15 residues. Germline trimming cut 4 bases from V and 3 bases from J; bases unmatched to any gene: 8. CDR1 and CDR2 from the germline V gene are SGHKS and YYEKEE (reference sequence). Here the CDR3 DNA reads TGTGCCAGCAGCCCTCGACAGGGGCGAGACACTGAAGCTTTCTTT. The encoded protein is CASSPRQGRDTEAFF.

Turning to this clone: A read error may account for a junction end that differs from germline. V usage is TRBV10-3 and J usage is TRBJ1-1; D call uncertain. The CDR3 has 12 amino acids. Germline V gene data show CDR1 as ENHRY and CDR2 as SYGVKD. CDR3 in amino acids: CAISESNSEAFF. CDR3 bases: TGTGCCATCAGTGAGTCGAACAGTGAAGCTTTCTTT.

This chain links TRBV13 with TRBJ1-2; 8 nucleotides align to TRBD1. Unmatched junction bases numbered 14, after V lost 3 bases and J lost 5 bases. The CDR3 is 17 residues long. CDR1 is PRHDT and CDR2 is FYEKMQ in the germline V gene (reference sequence). CDR3 coding DNA: TGTGCCAGCAGCTTCCTCGGGACAGGCCGTCTCCCTTATGGCTACACCTTC. This translates into CASSFLGTGRLPYGYTF.

The V gene is TRBV11-3, the J gene TRBJ2-1; 9 bases match TRBD2. This CDR3 contains 17 residues. V was clipped by 5 bases and J by 9 bases; unmatched bases: 17. Germline V gene lookup returns CDR1 SGHNT and CDR2 YENEEA. The DNA for the CDR3 is TGTGCCAGCAGCCCACCCGGAGTAGCGGGAGTGGGTGGTGAGCAGTTCTTC. Amino acid sequence: CASSPPGVAGVGGEQFF.